One sample yielded the 20 T cell receptor beta chains listed below, sequenced in a study of T cells in localized non-small cell lung cancer. Clones were sequenced by immunoSEQ multiplex PCR, and TCRdb holds only the in-frame ones, with some missing. In the table there are approximately 60,000 clones, roughly 90% of which are singletons. Sequenced here: peripheral blood, sampled before any cancer treatment. The receptors originated from a woman aged 35-75 years with stage I lung adenocarcinoma.

The rearrangement joins TRBV5-6 to TRBJ2-3; a weak D match, TRBD1 (6 bases). The germline V and J ends were trimmed by 4 bases and 2 bases, with 20 bases remaining between them. CDR1 is SGHDT and CDR2 is YYEEEE in the germline V gene. This CDR3 has 17 amino acids. This CDR3 is CASSLGPGAPSTDTQYF. CDR3 in DNA: TGTGCCAGCAGCCTCGGACCAGGGGCTCCTTCCACAGATACGCAGTATTTT.

The chain couples TRBV30 to TRBJ1-2, with D unresolved. This CDR3 is 14 amino acids long. CDR1 and CDR2 (germline): GTSNPN, SVGIG (reference sequence). V was pared by 0 bases and J by 7 bases, with 15 bases between. The CDR3, as DNA: TGTGCCTGGAGTGTACTACAACATTCGGGTGGCTACACCTTC. It translates to CAWSVLQHSGGYTF.

V usage is TRBV28 and J usage is TRBJ1-5, with 7 bases lining up with TRBD1. The CDR3 has 15 residues. In germline, CDR1 is MDHEN, CDR2 SYDVKM. The V and J ends lost 3 bases and 7 bases, in that order; junction bases with no gene match: 9. The CDR3 sequence: CASSLLQGNGQPQHF. DNA of the CDR3: TGTGCCAGCAGTTTGTTACAGGGGAACGGGCAGCCCCAGCATTTT.

This chain connects TRBV27 to TRBJ2-1, with a weak D call TRBD1 (5 bases). The CDR3 totals 14 residues. Germline V CDR1 and CDR2: MNHEY, SMNVEV (reference sequence). V lost 4 bases and J 2 bases, leaving 9 bases between the germline ends. For the CDR3, the DNA is TGTGCCAGCAGTTGGCAGGGTCCCTACAATGAGCAGTTCTTC. This sequence encodes CASSWQGPYNEQFF.

The chain is built from TRBV5-1 and TRBJ1-1; tentatively, D is TRBD1 (5 bases). V was clipped by 0 bases and J by 4 bases, with 16 bases between them. The germline CDR1 and CDR2 sequences are SGHRS and YFSETQ. The CDR3 is 16 residues long. The CDR3: CASSLGMGTFRTEAFF. The CDR3 coding sequence is TGCGCCAGCAGCTTGGGGATGGGGACCTTTCGCACTGAAGCTTTCTTT.

V usage is TRBV7-6 and J usage is TRBJ2-1, with a weak D call TRBD2 (5 bases). CDR3 length equals 16 residues. Germline V lookup: CDR1 SGHVS, CDR2 FNYEAQ. V was trimmed by 1 base and J by 4 bases, leaving 14 bases between them. The DNA of the CDR3 is TGTGCCAGCAGCTTAGTATCGAGGGAGAAATACAATGAGCAGTTCTTC. Its translation is CASSLVSREKYNEQFF.

The chain is built from TRBV10-3 and TRBJ1-5; a weak D match, TRBD1 (5 bases). Trimming left V 6 bases short and J 4 bases short, with 16 bases between. Germline V gives CDR1 ENHRY, CDR2 SYGVKD. This CDR3 contains 15 residues. The CDR3: CAISIDRGVNQPQHF. The CDR3 DNA sequence: TGTGCCATCAGCATCGACAGAGGCGTGAATCAGCCCCAGCATTTT.

This clone was observed once. The junction shows a germline mismatch at one end, possibly a read error. Other nucleotide sequences from this sample produce the same CDR3. The gene calls are TRBV27 and TRBJ2-1; 8 bases align to TRBD2. The germline V gene has CDR1 MNHEY and CDR2 SMNVEV (reference sequence). This CDR3 region has 15 residues. The CDR3 reads CASIWSGGSYNEQFF. The CDR3 nucleotides are TGTGCCAGCATATGGAGCGGGGGCTCCTACAATGAACAGTTCTTC.

Comment on this clone: At one end, the junction sequence differs from germline, possibly due to a read error. CDR3 sequence reads: CASSRIVPLF. The CDR3 bases are TGTGCCAGCAGCCGAATAGTCCCTCTCTTC. V and J are TRBV7-8 and TRBJ2-1; D not certain. The length of the CDR3 is 10 residues. CDR1 is SGHVS and CDR2 is FQNEAQ in the germline V gene.

The chain uses TRBV6-6 and TRBJ1-5, with D possibly TRBD1 on 6 matching bases. The CDR3 sequence is 15 residues long. The germline V gene encodes CDR1 MNHNY and CDR2 SVGAGI (reference sequence). With 3 bases removed from V and 3 bases from J, the gap between germline ends came to 12 bases. Written as DNA, the CDR3 is TGTGCCAGCAGTTATGCGACAGGACACAATCAGCCCCAGCATTTT. This codes for CASSYATGHNQPQHF.

The chain employs TRBV7-2 and TRBJ1-1; D is uncertain. This CDR3 comprises 14 residues. V gave up 6 bases and J gave up 8 bases, with 19 bases separating them. Germline V CDR1 and CDR2: SGHTA, FQGNSA. The CDR3 coding sequence is TGTGCCAGCAGTAATAACCACGGACGAGGGGAAGCTTTCTTT. The encoded protein is CASSNNHGRGEAFF.

The chain couples TRBV27 to TRBJ1-2, with 7 bases matching TRBD1. The CDR3 extends over 13 amino acids. Germline trimming cut 4 bases from V and 8 bases from J; bases unmatched to any gene: 7. The germline V gene has CDR1 MNHEY and CDR2 SMNVEV (reference sequence). The CDR3 loop is CASSYRGREGYTF. CDR3 nucleotides: TGTGCCAGCAGTTACAGGGGAAGGGAAGGCTACACCTTC.

CDR3 amino acids: CASSLTYSGNTIYF. The CDR3 DNA follows: TGTGCCAGCAGCTTAACCTACTCTGGAAACACCATATATTTT. The chain links TRBV7-8 to TRBJ1-3; D unresolved. V lost 2 bases, J lost 0 bases, and 5 bases lay in between. The CDR3 spans 14 residues. Germline assignment: CDR1 SGHVS and CDR2 FQNEAQ.

V and J are TRBV18 and TRBJ2-1; maybe TRBD2 (5 bases). CDR3 size: 15 residues. V was trimmed by 5 bases and J by 0 bases, leaving 11 bases between them. Germline CDR1 and CDR2: KGHSH and LQKENI. The DNA for the CDR3 is TGTGCCAGCTCATTTGGAGAGGGCTCCTACAATGAGCAGTTCTTC. Translated, it gives CASSFGEGSYNEQFF.

This chain uses TRBV6-5 with TRBJ2-7; D unresolved. There are 14 residues in the CDR3. Per the germline V gene, CDR1 is MNHEY and CDR2 is SVGAGI. V lost 7 bases, J lost 4 bases, and 17 bases lay in between. Here the CDR3 reads CASNQIPQHYEQYF. The DNA of the CDR3 is TGTGCCAGCAACCAAATCCCGCAGCATTACGAGCAGTACTTC.

The chain uses TRBV7-2 and TRBJ1-2; 12 bases fit TRBD1. Unmatched junction bases numbered 5, after V lost 5 bases and J lost 7 bases. The CDR3 length is 14 residues. The V gene's germline CDR1 is SGHTA and CDR2 FQGNSA. This CDR3 reads CASSPGQGAPGYTF. The CDR3 bases are TGTGCCAGCAGCCCGGGACAGGGGGCGCCTGGCTACACCTTC.

The V call is TRBV28, the J call TRBJ2-7, with D possibly TRBD1 on 6 matching bases. Germline V CDR1 and CDR2: MDHEN, SYDVKM. V gave up 4 bases and J gave up 3 bases, with 22 bases separating them. This CDR3 is 17 amino acids long. In DNA, the CDR3 is TGTGCCAGCAGTTCCCCCCCCGATAGGACAGAAAACTACGAGCAGTACTTC. Its protein product is CASSSPPDRTENYEQYF.

This clone appeared a single time. V is TRBV25-1 and J is TRBJ1-1; a possible D gene is TRBD1 (5 bases). Trimming took off 0 bases at V and 6 bases at J, with 20 bases between the two ends. The CDR3 is 17 residues long. Per the germline V gene, CDR1 is MGHDK and CDR2 is SYGVNS. For the CDR3, the DNA is TGTGCCAGCAGTGAATATGGGGTCGGGGGGGAAGCCGCTGAAGCTTTCTTT. Encoded protein: CASSEYGVGGEAAEAFF.

The chain recombines TRBV19 with TRBJ1-5; tentatively, D is TRBD1 (6 bases). The length of the CDR3 is 16 residues. Trimming took 3 bases from V and 1 from J, leaving 13 bases between them. Germline assignment: CDR1 LNHDA and CDR2 SQIVND (reference sequence). Here the CDR3 reads CASSMGTGRSNQPQHF. The CDR3 region has the DNA TGTGCCAGTAGTATGGGAACAGGGAGAAGCAATCAGCCCCAGCATTTT. The full variable domain, its missing parts supplied by reference TRBV19 and TRBJ1-5, is DGGITQSPKYLFRKEGQNVTLSCEQNLNHDAMYWYRQDPGQGLRLIYYSQIVNDFQKGDIAEGYSVSREKKESFPLTVTSAQKNPTAFYLCASSMGTGRSNQPQHFGDGTRLSIL.

The V and J genes are TRBV30 and TRBJ1-5; no clear D. V gave up 1 base and J gave up 2 bases, with 6 bases separating them. CDR1 and CDR2 (germline): GTSNPN, SVGIG (reference sequence). The CDR3 has 13 amino acids. This chain's CDR3 is CAWSAGGNQPQHF. In nucleotides, the CDR3 is TGTGCCTGGAGTGCCGGGGGCAATCAGCCCCAGCATTTT.